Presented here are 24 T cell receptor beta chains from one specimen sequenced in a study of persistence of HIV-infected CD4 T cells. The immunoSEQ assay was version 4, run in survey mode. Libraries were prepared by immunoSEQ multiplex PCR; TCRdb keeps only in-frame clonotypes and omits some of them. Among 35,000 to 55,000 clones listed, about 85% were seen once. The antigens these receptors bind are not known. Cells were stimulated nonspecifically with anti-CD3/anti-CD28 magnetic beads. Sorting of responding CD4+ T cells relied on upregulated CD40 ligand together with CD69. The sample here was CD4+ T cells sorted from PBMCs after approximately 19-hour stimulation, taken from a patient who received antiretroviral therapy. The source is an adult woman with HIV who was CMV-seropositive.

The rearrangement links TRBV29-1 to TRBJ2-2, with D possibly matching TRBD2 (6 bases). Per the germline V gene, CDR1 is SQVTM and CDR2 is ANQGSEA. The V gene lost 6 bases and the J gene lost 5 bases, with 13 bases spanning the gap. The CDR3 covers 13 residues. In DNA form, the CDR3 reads TGCAGCGTGCGCAGGGAGGATACCGGGGAGCTGTTTTTT. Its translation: CSVRREDTGELFF.

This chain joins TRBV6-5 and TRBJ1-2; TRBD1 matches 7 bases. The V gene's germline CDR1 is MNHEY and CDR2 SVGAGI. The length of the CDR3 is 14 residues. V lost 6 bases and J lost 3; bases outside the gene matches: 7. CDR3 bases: TGTGCCAGCAGGAACCCGGGACAGTACTATGGCTACACCTTC. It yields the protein CASRNPGQYYGYTF.

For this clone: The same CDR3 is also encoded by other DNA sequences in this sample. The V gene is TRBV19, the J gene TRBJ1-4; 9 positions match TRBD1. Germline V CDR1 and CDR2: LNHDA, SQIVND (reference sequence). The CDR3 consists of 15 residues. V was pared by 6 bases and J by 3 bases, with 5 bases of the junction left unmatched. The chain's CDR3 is CASSDGQGPNEKLFF. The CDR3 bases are TGTGCCAGTAGCGACGGACAGGGGCCTAATGAAAAACTGTTTTTT.

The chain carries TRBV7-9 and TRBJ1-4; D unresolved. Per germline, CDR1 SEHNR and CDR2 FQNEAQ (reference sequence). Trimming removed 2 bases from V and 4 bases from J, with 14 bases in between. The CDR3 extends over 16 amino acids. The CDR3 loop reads CASSLTPGPRNEKLFF. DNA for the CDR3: TGTGCCAGCAGCTTAACTCCGGGTCCGCGTAATGAAAAACTGTTTTTT. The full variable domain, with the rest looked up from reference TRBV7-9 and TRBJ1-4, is DTGVSQNPRHKITKRGQNVTFRCDPISEHNRLYWYRQTLGQGPEFLTYFQNEAQLEKSRLLSDRFSAERPKGSFSTLEIQRTEQGDSAMYLCASSLTPGPRNEKLFFGSGTQLSVL.

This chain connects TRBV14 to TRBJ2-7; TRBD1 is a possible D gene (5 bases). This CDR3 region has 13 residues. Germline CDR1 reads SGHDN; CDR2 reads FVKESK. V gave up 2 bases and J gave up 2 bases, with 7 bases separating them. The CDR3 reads CASSQLQAYEQYF. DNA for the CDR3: TGTGCCAGCAGCCAACTACAGGCCTACGAGCAGTACTTC.

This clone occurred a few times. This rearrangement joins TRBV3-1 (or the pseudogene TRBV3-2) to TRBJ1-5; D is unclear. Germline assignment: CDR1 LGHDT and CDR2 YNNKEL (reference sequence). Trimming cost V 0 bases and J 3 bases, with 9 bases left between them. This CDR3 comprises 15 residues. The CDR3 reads CASSQDLASNQPQHF. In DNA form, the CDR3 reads TGTGCCAGCAGCCAAGATCTTGCCTCCAATCAGCCCCAGCATTTT.

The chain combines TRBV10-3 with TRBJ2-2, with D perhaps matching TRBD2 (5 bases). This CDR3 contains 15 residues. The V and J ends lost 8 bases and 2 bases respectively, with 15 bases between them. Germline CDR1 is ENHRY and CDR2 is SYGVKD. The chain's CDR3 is CAIRAGLRNTGELFF. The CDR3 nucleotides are TGTGCCATCCGTGCGGGCCTCCGAAACACCGGGGAGCTGTTTTTT.

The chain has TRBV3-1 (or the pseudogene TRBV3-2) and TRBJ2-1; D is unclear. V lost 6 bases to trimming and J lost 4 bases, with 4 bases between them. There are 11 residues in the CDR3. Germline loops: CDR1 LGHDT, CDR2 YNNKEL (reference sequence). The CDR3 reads CASRGYNEQFF. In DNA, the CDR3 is TGTGCCAGCAGGGGGTACAATGAGCAGTTCTTC.

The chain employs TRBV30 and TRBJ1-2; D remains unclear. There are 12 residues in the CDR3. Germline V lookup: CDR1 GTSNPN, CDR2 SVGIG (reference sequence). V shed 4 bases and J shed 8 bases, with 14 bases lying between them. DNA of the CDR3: TGTGCCTGGACCCTCCCCCCCCCAGGCTACACCTTC. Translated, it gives CAWTLPPPGYTF.

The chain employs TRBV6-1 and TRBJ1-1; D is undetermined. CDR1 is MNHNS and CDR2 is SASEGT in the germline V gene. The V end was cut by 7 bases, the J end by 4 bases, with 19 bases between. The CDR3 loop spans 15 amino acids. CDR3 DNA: TGTGCCAGCAATCTCATGGCGGGGAGCGGCACTGAAGCTTTCTTT. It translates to CASNLMAGSGTEAFF.

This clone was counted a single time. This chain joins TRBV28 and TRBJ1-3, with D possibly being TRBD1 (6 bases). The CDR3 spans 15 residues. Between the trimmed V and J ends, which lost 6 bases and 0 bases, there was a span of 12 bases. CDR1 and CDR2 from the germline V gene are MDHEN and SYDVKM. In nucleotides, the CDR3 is TGTGCCAGCAGATCACAGGGTTCCTCTGGAAACACCATATATTTT. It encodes CASRSQGSSGNTIYF. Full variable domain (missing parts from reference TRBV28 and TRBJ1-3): DVKVTQSSRYLVKRTGEKVFLECVQDMDHENMFWYRQDPGLGLRLIYFSYDVKMKEKGDIPEGYSVSREKKERFSLILESASTNQTSMYLCASRSQGSSGNTIYFGEGSWLTVV.

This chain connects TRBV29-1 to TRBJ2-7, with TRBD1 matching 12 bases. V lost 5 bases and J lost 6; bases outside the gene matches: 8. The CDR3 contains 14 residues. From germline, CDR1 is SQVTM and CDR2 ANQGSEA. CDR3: CSVRWGQGAGEQYF. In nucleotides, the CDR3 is TGCAGCGTTCGGTGGGGACAGGGGGCTGGCGAGCAGTACTTC.

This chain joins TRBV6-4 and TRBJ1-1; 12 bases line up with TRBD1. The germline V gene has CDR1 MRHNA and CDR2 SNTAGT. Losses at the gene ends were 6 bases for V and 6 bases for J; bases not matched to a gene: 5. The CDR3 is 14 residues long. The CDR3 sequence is CASRSGQGASEAFF. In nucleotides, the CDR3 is TGTGCCAGCAGATCGGGACAGGGGGCGTCTGAAGCTTTCTTT.

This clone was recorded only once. DNA for the CDR3: TGTGCCAGTTGTAATCGCAGGACTAGCGGAGACAATGAGCAGTTCTTC. Translated: CASCNRRTSGDNEQFF. The chain uses TRBV19 and TRBJ2-1; 10 nucleotides agree with TRBD2. The germline V gene has CDR1 LNHDA and CDR2 SQIVND (reference sequence). V was pared by 8 bases and J by 5 bases, with 12 bases of the junction left unmatched. CDR3 length equals 16 residues.

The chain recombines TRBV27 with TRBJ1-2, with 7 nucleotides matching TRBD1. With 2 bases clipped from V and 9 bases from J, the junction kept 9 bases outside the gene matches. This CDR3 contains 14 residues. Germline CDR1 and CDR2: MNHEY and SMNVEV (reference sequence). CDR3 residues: CASSLTRQQGSYTF. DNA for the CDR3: TGTGCCAGCAGTTTAACTAGACAACAGGGGAGCTACACCTTC.

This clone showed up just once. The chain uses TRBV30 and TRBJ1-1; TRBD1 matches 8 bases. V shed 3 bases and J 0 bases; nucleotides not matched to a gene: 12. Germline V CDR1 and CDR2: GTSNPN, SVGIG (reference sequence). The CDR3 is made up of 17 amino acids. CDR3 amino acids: CAWSRDRTPPMNTEAFF. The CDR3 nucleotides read TGTGCCTGGAGCAGGGACAGGACACCTCCTATGAACACTGAAGCTTTCTTT.

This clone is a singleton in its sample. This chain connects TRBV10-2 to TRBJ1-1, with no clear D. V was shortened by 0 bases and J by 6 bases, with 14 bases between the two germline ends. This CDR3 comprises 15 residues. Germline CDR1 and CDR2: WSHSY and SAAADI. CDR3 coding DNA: TGCGCCAGCAGTGAGTCAGGACCGCCCGAAGCTGAAGCTTTCTTT. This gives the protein CASSESGPPEAEAFF.

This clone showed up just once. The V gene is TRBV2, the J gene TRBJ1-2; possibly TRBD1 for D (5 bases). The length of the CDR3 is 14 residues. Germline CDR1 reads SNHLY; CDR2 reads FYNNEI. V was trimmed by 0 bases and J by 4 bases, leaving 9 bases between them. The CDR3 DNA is TGTGCCAGCAGTGAAGCGCAGGGTATCTATGGCTACACCTTC. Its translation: CASSEAQGIYGYTF. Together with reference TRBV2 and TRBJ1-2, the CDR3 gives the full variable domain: EPEVTQTPSHQVTQMGQEVILRCVPISNHLYFYWYRQILGQKVEFLVSFYNNEISEKSEIFDDQFSVERPDGSNFTLKIRSTKLEDSAMYFCASSEAQGIYGYTFGSGTRLTVV.

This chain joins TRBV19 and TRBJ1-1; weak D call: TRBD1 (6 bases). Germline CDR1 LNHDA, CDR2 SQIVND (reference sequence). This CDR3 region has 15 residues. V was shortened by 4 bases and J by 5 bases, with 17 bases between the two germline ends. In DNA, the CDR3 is TGTGCCAGTAGTAAGCCGGGGGGGCGCGGGACTGAAGCTTTCTTT. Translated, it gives CASSKPGGRGTEAFF.

The CDR3 DNA is TGTGCCAGCAGCCTAACAGGGATAAATGAAAAACTGTTTTTT. Protein: CASSLTGINEKLFF. The chain is built from TRBV11-1 and TRBJ1-4, with TRBD1 as a possible D gene (6 bases). The CDR3 has 14 residues. CDR1 SGHAT and CDR2 FQDESV come from the germline V gene (reference sequence). V lost 5 bases and J 5 bases, leaving 12 bases between the germline ends.

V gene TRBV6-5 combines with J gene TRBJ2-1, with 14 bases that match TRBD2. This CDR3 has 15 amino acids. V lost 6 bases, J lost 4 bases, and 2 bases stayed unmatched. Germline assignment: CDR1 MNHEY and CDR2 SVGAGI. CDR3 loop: CASSRTSGGYNEQFF. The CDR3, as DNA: TGTGCCAGCAGCCGGACTAGCGGGGGGTACAATGAGCAGTTCTTC.

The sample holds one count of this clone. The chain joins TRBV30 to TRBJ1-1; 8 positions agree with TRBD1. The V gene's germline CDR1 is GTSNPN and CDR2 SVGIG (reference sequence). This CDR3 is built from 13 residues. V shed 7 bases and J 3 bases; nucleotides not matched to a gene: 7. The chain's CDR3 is CAYWTGPHTEAFF. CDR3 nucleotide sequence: TGTGCCTACTGGACAGGGCCTCACACTGAAGCTTTCTTT.

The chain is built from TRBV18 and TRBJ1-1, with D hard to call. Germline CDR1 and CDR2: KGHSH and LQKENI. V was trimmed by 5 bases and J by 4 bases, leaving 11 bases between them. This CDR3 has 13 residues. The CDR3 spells CASSSALVTEAFF. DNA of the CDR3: TGTGCCAGCTCATCTGCTCTGGTCACTGAAGCTTTCTTT.

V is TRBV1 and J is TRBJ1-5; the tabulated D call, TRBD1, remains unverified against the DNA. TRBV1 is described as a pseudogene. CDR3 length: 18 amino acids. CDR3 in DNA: TGCACCAGCAGCCGAAATTGGGACAGTTTCTATAGCAATCAGCCCCAGCATTTT. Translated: CTSSRNWDSFYSNQPQHF.